In its sample, the clone carrying this TCR beta chain was seen many times. Its antigen remains unknown. Deletions cut 5 bases from V and 2 bases from J, with 9 bases between. Germline values: CDR1 MNHEY, CDR2 SVGAGI. The CDR3 length is 13 residues. Unique molecular identifier tags were affixed to discrete cDNA molecules. MiXCR, applied by TCRdb to the 5' RACE reads, yields one record per CDR3 protein. The data hold some 82,000 distinct CDR3 sequences, with roughly 12% observed a single time. The data belong to a study of early T cells in non-severe SARS-CoV-2 infection. In the study overall: Alpha and beta chains were unpaired, from unsorted whole-blood bulk RNA.

Study-wide points: Clonotype matching in VDJdb favored anti-spike CD8 responses and did not capture private and CD4 specificities.

This material consisted of whole blood, taken at baseline. The rearrangement uses TRBV6-5 and TRBJ1-2; the D gene is possibly TRBD1 (6 bases). The sequence was collected from an adult who was a healthcare worker with PCR-confirmed SARS-CoV-2 infection or an uninfected control (not recorded which). DNA for the CDR3: TGTGCCAGCAGTCTCAGGGGAAACTATGGCTACACCTTC. Its protein is CASSLRGNYGYTF.